Below are 17 T cell receptor beta chains sequenced from a single sample in a study. TCRdb recomputed calls from the RT-PCR reads with MiXCR, one row per CDR3 protein. This table holds about 700,000 distinct CDR3 sequences, 13% to 15% found once. Source material: memory CD4+ T cells from blood. The receptors originated from a female donor in good health, serving as a healthy control.

There are a few counts of this clonotype. V usage is TRBV5-1 and J usage is TRBJ2-2; possibly TRBD1 or TRBD2 for D (5 bases each). The CDR3 sequence is 14 residues long. V shed 7 bases and J shed 3 bases, with 13 bases lying between them. Germline assignment: CDR1 SGHRS and CDR2 YFSETQ. The CDR3 loop is CASGAGSDTGELFF. Written as DNA, the CDR3 is TGCGCCAGCGGGGCGGGTTCTGACACCGGGGAGCTGTTTTTT.

Turning to this clonotype: At one end the junction does not follow the germline gene, possibly because of a read error. V is TRBV20-1 and J is TRBJ1-5, with D tentatively TRBD1 (6 bases). The CDR3 is made up of 14 amino acids. Germline V gene lookup returns CDR1 DFQATT and CDR2 SNEGSKA (reference sequence). The CDR3 DNA follows: TGCAGTGCTAGAGCTGGACAGATAAATCAGCTCCAGCATTTT. Its protein product is CSARAGQINQLQHF.

In its sample, this clonotype was seen a few times. The chain carries TRBV28 and TRBJ2-5; D might be TRBD1 (5 bases). Germline V CDR1 and CDR2: MDHEN, SYDVKM. V dropped 8 bases and J dropped 7 bases, with 8 bases sitting between them. CDR3 length equals 10 residues. CDR3 protein: CASGRGTQYF. Written as DNA, the CDR3 is TGTGCCAGCGGTAGGGGGACCCAGTACTTC.

In its sample, this clonotype was seen many times. This chain joins TRBV18 and TRBJ2-3; tentatively, D is TRBD1 or TRBD2 (5 bases each). Germline CDR1 is KGHSH and CDR2 is LQKENI. The CDR3 consists of 15 residues. The V end was cut by 1 base, the J end by 3 bases, with 11 bases between. The CDR3 DNA reads as TGTGCCAGCTCACCACTGGGGGACCTAACAGATACGCAGTATTTT. Translating gives CASSPLGDLTDTQYF.

This clonotype was detected many times. The J gene is TRBJ2-5, the V gene TRBV7-2, with unresolved D. This CDR3 contains 13 residues. Germline assignment: CDR1 SGHTA and CDR2 FQGNSA. The V gene lost 0 bases and the J gene lost 2 bases, with 4 bases spanning the gap. This chain's CDR3 is CASSLADQETQYF. The CDR3 DNA reads TGTGCCAGCAGCTTAGCGGATCAAGAGACCCAGTACTTC.

This clonotype was recorded at least ten times. DNA of the CDR3: TGTGCCAGCAGCGCCGTTGCGGCAGGTGAAAAACTGTTTTTT. It specifies CASSAVAAGEKLFF. The chain combines TRBV7-2 with TRBJ1-4, with no clear D. V was clipped by 5 bases and J by 7 bases, with 14 bases between them. The CDR3 contains 14 residues. Germline V gene lookup returns CDR1 SGHTA and CDR2 FQGNSA.

This clonotype came up a few times. This chain links TRBV7-2 with TRBJ2-7; 10 nucleotides align to TRBD2. The CDR3 extends over 18 amino acids. The germline gives CDR1 SGHTA, CDR2 FQGNSA. Trimming at V came to 0 bases and at J to 0 bases, leaving 8 bases not matched to a gene. CDR3: CASSLAPSGGASSYEQYF. The CDR3 DNA reads TGTGCCAGCAGCTTAGCTCCTAGCGGGGGTGCAAGCTCCTACGAGCAGTACTTC.

This clonotype was observed a few times. This chain links TRBV20-1 with TRBJ2-5; a possible D gene is TRBD2 (5 bases). The CDR3 is 14 residues long. The germline CDR1 and CDR2 sequences are DFQATT and SNEGSKA (reference sequence). Trimming took off 6 bases at V and 5 bases at J, with 19 bases between the two ends. The CDR3 DNA reads TGCAGTGCCTTCGCCGGGTACGTAGCGGAGACCCAGTACTTC. Its translation: CSAFAGYVAETQYF.

A few counts support this clonotype. The rearrangement joins TRBV4-1 to TRBJ1-5, with D possibly matching TRBD1 (5 bases). Germline-derived CDR1 and CDR2 are MGHRA and YSYEKL. Trimming took off 0 bases at V and 7 bases at J, with 13 bases between the two ends. This CDR3 is 15 amino acids long. In DNA form, the CDR3 reads TGCGCCAGCAGCCAAGATCCTCAGGGTGTCCAGCCCCAGCATTTT. It yields the protein CASSQDPQGVQPQHF.

The chain recombines TRBV18 with TRBJ2-5; unclear D gene. Trimming took 1 base from V and 1 from J, leaving 7 bases between them. This CDR3 region has 14 residues. Germline V gives CDR1 KGHSH, CDR2 LQKENI. CDR3 residues: CASSPLYGQETQYF. Here the CDR3 DNA reads TGTGCCAGCTCACCACTGTACGGCCAAGAGACCCAGTACTTC.

The gene calls are TRBV6-4 and TRBJ1-1, with 7 bases that match TRBD1. CDR1 and CDR2 (germline): MRHNA, SNTAGT. The CDR3 runs to 15 residues. After removal of 7 bases from V and 0 bases from J, the junction contained 8 bases not matched to a gene. CDR3: CASIPAQGLNTEAFF. The CDR3, as DNA: TGTGCCAGCATTCCCGCACAGGGGCTGAACACTGAAGCTTTCTTT.

The sample holds many counts of this clonotype. Here the CDR3 reads CAISESMDQETQYF. The DNA for the CDR3 is TGTGCCATCAGTGAGTCGATGGACCAAGAGACCCAGTACTTC. The chain uses TRBV10-3 and TRBJ2-5; D call uncertain. The V end was cut by 0 bases, the J end by 0 bases, with 5 bases between. The V gene's germline CDR1 is ENHRY and CDR2 SYGVKD. The CDR3 covers 14 residues.

This clonotype has more than one count but fewer than ten. The rearrangement joins TRBV7-2 to TRBJ1-3, with a possible D match to TRBD1 (5 bases). The CDR3 covers 17 residues. V was trimmed by 3 bases and J by 0 bases, leaving 15 bases between them. Germline-derived CDR1 and CDR2 are SGHTA and FQGNSA. The CDR3 spells CASSLWGLEASGNTIYF. The CDR3 region has the DNA TGTGCCAGCAGCTTGTGGGGACTCGAAGCCTCTGGAAACACCATATATTTT.

V is TRBV7-2 and J is TRBJ2-7; 8 bases align to TRBD2. This CDR3 region has 14 residues. V shed 5 bases and J 3 bases; nucleotides not matched to a gene: 6. Germline assignment: CDR1 SGHTA and CDR2 FQGNSA. CDR3 loop: CASSAGTSYYEQYF. In DNA form, the CDR3 reads TGTGCCAGCAGCGCCGGGACTAGTTACTACGAGCAGTACTTC.

This clonotype was counted ten times or more. The V call is TRBV6-6, the J call TRBJ1-5, with D possibly TRBD1 on 5 matching bases. V shed 5 bases and J shed 6 bases, with 14 bases lying between them. The CDR3 totals 14 residues. Germline CDR1 MNHNY, CDR2 SVGAGI (reference sequence). CDR3 in amino acids: CASSPPAGGQPQHF. The CDR3 DNA is TGTGCCAGCAGTCCCCCAGCCGGGGGTCAGCCCCAGCATTTT.

In this sample, this clonotype turned up many times. The gene calls are TRBV7-9 and TRBJ2-6, with D uncertain. Trimming shortened V by 3 bases and J by 4 bases, and 7 bases separated the two germline ends. The CDR3 length is 14 residues. CDR1 and CDR2 (germline): SEHNR, FQNEAQ (reference sequence). CDR3 nucleotide sequence: TGTGCCAGCAGCTTGGACCTCGGGGCCAACGTCCTGACTTTC. Its protein is CASSLDLGANVLTF.

The sample holds a few counts of this clonotype. The chain joins TRBV2 to TRBJ2-7, with 8 bases aligning to TRBD1. Trimming removed 5 bases from V and 5 bases from J; junction bases left unmatched: 2. Germline V CDR1 and CDR2: SNHLY, FYNNEI. The CDR3 totals 12 residues. CDR3 sequence (DNA): TGTGCCAGCAGTCGGGACAGGAACGAGCAGTACTTC. It specifies CASSRDRNEQYF.